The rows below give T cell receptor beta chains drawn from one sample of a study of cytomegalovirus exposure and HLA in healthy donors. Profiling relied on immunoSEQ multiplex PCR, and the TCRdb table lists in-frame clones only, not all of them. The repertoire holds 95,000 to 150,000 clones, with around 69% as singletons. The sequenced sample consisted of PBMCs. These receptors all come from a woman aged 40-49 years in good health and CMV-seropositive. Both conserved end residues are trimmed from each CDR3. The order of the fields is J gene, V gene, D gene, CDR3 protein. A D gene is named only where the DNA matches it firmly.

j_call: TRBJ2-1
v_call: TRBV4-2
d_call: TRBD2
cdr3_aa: ASSQDLAVSYNEQF

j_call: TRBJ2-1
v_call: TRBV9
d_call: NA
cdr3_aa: ASSVDSYNEQF

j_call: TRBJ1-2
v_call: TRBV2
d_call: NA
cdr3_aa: ASSEGSLYYGYT

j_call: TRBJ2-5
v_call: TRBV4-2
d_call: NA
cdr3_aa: ASSQAEGKETQY

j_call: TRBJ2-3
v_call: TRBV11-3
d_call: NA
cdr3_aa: ASSLSPDTQY

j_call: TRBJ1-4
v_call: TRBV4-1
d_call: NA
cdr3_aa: ASSQEPIPQYPNEKLF

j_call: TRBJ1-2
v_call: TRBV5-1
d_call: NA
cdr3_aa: ASRRDSNYGYT

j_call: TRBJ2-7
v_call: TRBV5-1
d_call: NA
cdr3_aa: ASSPVVAAYEQY

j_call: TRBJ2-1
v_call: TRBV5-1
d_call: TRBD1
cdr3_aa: ASSMGQGPNNEQF

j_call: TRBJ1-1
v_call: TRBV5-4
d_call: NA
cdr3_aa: ASMAENTEAF

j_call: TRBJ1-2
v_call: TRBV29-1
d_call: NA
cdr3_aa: SVAGTPGGSNYGYT

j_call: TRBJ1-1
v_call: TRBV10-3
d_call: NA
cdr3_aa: AISTRDTDTEAF

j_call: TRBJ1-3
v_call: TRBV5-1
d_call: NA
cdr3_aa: ASSPDTDSGNTIY

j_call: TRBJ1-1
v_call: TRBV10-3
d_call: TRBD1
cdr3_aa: ATRQGANTEAF

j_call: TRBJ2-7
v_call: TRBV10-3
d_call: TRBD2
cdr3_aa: AIRLTSGPSYEQY

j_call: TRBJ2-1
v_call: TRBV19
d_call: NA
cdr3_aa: ASSITSSYNEQF

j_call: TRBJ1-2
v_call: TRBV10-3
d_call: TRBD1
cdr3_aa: AISRGQGDYGYT

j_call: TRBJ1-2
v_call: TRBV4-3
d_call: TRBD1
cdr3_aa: ASSQSGDSYGYT

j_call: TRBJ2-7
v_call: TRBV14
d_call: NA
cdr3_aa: ASSQVRSGEQY

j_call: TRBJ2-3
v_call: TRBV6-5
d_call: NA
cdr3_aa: ASSYSRGAADTQY

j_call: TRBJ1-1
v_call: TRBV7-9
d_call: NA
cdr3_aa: ASAPQGTMNTEAF

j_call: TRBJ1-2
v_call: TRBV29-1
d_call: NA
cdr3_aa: SVDAANYGYT

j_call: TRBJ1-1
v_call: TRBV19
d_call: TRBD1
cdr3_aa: ASRGQFEAF

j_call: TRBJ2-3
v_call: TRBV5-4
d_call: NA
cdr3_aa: ASSLGGVSTDTQY

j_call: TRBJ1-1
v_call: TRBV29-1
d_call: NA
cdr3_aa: SVELSNTEAF

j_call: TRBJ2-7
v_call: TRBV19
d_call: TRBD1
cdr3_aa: ASSISAGGEQY

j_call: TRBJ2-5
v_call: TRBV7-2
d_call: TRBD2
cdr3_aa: ASSSQRGESETQY

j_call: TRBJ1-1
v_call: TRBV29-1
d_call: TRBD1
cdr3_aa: SVLPGQGRTEAF

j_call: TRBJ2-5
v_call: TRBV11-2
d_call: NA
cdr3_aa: ASSLFPDTRETQY

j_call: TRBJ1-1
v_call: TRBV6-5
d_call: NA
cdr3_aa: ASTIVGGNTEAF

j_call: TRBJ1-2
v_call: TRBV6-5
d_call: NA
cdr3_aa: ASSLARGQSYT

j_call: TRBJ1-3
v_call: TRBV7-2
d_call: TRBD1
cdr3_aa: ASTDRGPGNTIY

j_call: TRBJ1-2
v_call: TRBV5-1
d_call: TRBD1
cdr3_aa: ASSLERGLGYGYT

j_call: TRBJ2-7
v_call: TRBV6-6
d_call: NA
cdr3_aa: ASSYAQTYEQY

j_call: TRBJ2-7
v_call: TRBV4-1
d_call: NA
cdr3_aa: ASLSPFGEQY

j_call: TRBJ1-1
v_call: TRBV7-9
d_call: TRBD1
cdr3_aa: ASSLESGGTEAF

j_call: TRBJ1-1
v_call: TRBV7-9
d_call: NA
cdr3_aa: ASSSPGETEAF

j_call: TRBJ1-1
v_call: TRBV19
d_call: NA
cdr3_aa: ASSFPGGAEAF

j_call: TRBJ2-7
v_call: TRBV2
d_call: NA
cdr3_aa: ASSPSLVRSYEQY

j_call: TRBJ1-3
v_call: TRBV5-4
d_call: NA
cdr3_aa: ASSQQGGNTIY

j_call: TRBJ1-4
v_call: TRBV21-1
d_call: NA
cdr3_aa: ASSILTGEDEKLF

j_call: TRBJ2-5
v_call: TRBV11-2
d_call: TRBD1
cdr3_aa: ASSWTGRAVETQY

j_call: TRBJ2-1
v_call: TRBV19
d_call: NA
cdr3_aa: ASSIEGNTYNEQF